This T cell receptor beta chain was documented in a study of CD8 T cells in Susac syndrome. The RNA, about 0.45 to 1 ug, was put through reverse transcription using random hexamers. Multiplex immunoSEQ PCR targeted 54 Vbeta and 13 Jbeta TCR beta segments. Using its own MiXCR run on the immunoSEQ multiplex PCR reads, TCRdb lists one record per CDR3 protein. The sample carries 150,000 to 160,000 distinct CDR3 sequences, 94% recorded once. CDR1 is DFQATT and CDR2 is SNEGSKA in the germline V gene (reference sequence). The CDR3 has 15 residues. The V and J ends lost 0 bases and 10 bases respectively, with 16 bases between them.

The specimen was CD8+ T cells from PBMCs. The chain uses TRBV20-1 and TRBJ1-6; D gene unclear. The receptor comes from a human donor with multiple sclerosis. The DNA of the CDR3 is TGCAGTGCTAGAGAGGGATTCGCGGTCGGGTCACCCCTCCACTTT. It translates to CSAREGFAVGSPLHF.